This record concerns one TCR beta chain sequence. This entry belongs to a study of blood T cell repertoires in COVID-19. The wider study: The United States, Italy and Spain supplied acute and convalescent COVID-19 samples. Sources were T cells, B-cell-depleted T cells, or PBMCs; the material itself was cDNA or gDNA.

Per the authors' pipeline: By means of reference gene primer amplification, nucleated cell counts were estimated. Sequenced by immunoSEQ multiplex PCR; TCRdb stores in-frame clones only, minus some. V and J calls plus clone size are reproduced from that table; the DNA served to infer D and trimming. The sample includes 200,000 or so clones, roughly four fifths of them seen just once. Germline lookup yields CDR1 SGHAT and CDR2 FQDESV (reference sequence). CDR3 length: 13 residues. V trimming: 5 bases; J trimming: 6 bases; junction bases outside the gene matches: 6. V is TRBV11-1 and J is TRBJ2-7; 8 bases are shared with TRBD1. The clonotype was recovered from a woman in her thirties or forties with acute or convalescent COVID-19. Sequencing used peripheral blood. As DNA, the CDR3 is TGTGCCAGCAGCCCCGGGACAGGCGTCGAGCAGTACTTC. Translating it yields CASSPGTGVEQYF.